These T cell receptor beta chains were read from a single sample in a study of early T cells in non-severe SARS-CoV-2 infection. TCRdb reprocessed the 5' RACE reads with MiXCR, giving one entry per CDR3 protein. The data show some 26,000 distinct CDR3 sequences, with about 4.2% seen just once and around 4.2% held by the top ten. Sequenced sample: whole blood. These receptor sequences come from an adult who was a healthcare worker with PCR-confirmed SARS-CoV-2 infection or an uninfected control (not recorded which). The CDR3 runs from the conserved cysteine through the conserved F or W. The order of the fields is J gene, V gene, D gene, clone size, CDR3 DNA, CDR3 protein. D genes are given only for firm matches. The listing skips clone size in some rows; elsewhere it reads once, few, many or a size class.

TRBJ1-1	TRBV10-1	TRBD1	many	TGCGCCAGCAGTACCGACAGGGGCACTGAAGCTTTCTTT	CASSTDRGTEAFF
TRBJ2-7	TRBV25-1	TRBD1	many	TGTGCCAGCAGTGATCGGGACAGGGGACGAGAGCAGTACTTC	CASSDRDRGREQYF
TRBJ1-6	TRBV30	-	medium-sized	TGTGCCTGGAGTCCGGCGGACAGCCGAAATTCACCCCTCCACTTT	CAWSPADSRNSPLHF
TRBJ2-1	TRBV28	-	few	TGTGCCAGCAGTTCTGGCCACCCCTACAATGAGCAGTTCTTC	CASSSGHPYNEQFF
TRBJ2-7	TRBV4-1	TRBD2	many	TGCGCCAGCAGCCAACGGGGACTAGTCTACGAGCAGTACTTC	CASSQRGLVYEQYF
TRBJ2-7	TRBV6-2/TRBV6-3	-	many	TGTGCCAGCAGTTACGAAGTCCACAAGGAGTCCGAGCAGTACTTC	CASSYEVHKESEQYF
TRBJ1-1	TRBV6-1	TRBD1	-	TGTGCCAGCAGTGAAATGGACAGGGGGACTGAAGCTTTCTTT	CASSEMDRGTEAFF
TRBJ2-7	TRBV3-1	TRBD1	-	TGTGCCAGCAGCCCCTCCGGGACAGGTGCCTACGAGCAGTACTTC	CASSPSGTGAYEQYF
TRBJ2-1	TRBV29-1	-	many	TGCAGCGTTGAAGATCTAGAGAGCTCCTACAATGAGCAGTTCTTC	CSVEDLESSYNEQFF
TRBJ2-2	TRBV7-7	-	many	TGTGCCAGCAGCCCCCAGACCATCTCCGGGGAGCTGTTTTTT	CASSPQTISGELFF
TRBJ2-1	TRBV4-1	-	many	TGCGCCAGCAGTAGGGGCGGGATCGCCTACAATGAGCAGTTCTTC	CASSRGGIAYNEQFF
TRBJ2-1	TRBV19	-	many	TGTGCCAGTAGTATCCGGGAAGTGACATTCACCTACAATGAGCAGTTCTTC	CASSIREVTFTYNEQFF
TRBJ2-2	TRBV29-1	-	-	TGCAGCGTTTCGGGAGACACCGGGGAGCTGTTTTTT	CSVSGDTGELFF
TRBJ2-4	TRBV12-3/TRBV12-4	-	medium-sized	TGTGCCAGCAGTTTTGGGGGAAACATTCAGTACTTC	CASSFGGNIQYF
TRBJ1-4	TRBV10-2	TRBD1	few	TGCGCCAGCAGTAGTTCCGGGACAGGGAGGGAAAAACTGTTTTTT	CASSSSGTGREKLFF